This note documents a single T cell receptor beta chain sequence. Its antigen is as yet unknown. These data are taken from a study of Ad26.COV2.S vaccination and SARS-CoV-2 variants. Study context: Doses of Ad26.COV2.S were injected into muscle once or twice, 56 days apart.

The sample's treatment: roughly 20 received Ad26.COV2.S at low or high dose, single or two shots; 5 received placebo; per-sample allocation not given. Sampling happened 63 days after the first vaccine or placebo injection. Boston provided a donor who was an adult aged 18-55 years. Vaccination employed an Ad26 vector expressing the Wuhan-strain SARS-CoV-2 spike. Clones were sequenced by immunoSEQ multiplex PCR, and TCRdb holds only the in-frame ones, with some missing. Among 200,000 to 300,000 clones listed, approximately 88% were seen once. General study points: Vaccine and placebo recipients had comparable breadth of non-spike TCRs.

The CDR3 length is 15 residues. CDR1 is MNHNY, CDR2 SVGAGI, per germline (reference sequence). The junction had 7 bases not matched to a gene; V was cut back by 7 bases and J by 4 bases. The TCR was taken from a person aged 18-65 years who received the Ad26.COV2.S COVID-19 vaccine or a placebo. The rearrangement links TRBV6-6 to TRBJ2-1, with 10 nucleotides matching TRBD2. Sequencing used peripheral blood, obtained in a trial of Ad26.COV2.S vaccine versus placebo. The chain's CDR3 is CASTQAGGRYNEQFF. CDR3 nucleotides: TGTGCCAGCACTCAAGCGGGGGGGCGTTACAATGAGCAGTTCTTC.